The clone carrying this TCR beta chain appeared many times. This entry is derived from a study of early T cells in non-severe SARS-CoV-2 infection. Study-wide background: From unsorted whole blood, bulk RNA was sequenced, and the chains remained unpaired.

The length of the CDR3 is 13 residues. V gave up 6 bases and J gave up 5 bases, with 13 bases separating them. Individual cDNA molecules received unique molecular identifiers. TCRdb fed the 5' RACE reads into MiXCR, producing one record per CDR3 protein. This sample has some 87,000 distinct CDR3 sequences; 9% to 14% occur once, and the top ten carry less than 3%. The source material was whole blood. This clonotype was sampled from an adult who was a healthcare worker with PCR-confirmed SARS-CoV-2 infection or an uninfected control (not recorded which). V gene TRBV12-3 or TRBV12-4 combines with J gene TRBJ1-2; D is perhaps TRBD1 (6 bases). Here the CDR3 DNA reads TGTGCCAGCAGAGTACAGGGTGAATATGGCTACACCTTC. It encodes CASRVQGEYGYTF.